This T cell receptor (beta chain) stems from a study of TIL therapy for anti-PD-1-resistant metastatic lung cancer. Study as a whole: Most patients had lung adenocarcinoma. By whole-exome sequencing, median non-synonymous tumor mutation burden was around 1.5 mutations per megabase.

The immunoSEQ assay was v3. Libraries were sequenced to 2 million to 2.5 million read pairs (survey) or roughly 5-6.5 million (deep). TCRdb's table, derived via immunoSEQ multiplex PCR, lists solely in-frame clones and lacks some. The data show 55,000 to 70,000 clones, 80% to 90% seen once. Time point specified: pre-treatment sample, taken before nivolumab and TIL therapy. Remarks on this clone: The antigen remains undetermined.

The study's findings and limits: TIL clonotype persistence in blood showed no apparent association with response.

This CDR3 has 15 residues. CDR1 is LNHDA, CDR2 SQIVND, per germline (reference sequence). The J segment lost 8 bases and the V segment lost 6 bases, leaving 10 bases of the junction unmatched. This rearrangement joins TRBV19 to TRBJ1-4; 9 bases line up with TRBD1. The sample here was blood, taken at baseline. The TCR comes from a person aged 25-79 years with non-small cell lung cancer. The CDR3 loop reads CASSGIWTGEEKLFF. CDR3 nucleotides: TGTGCCAGTAGCGGAATCTGGACAGGGGAAGAAAAACTGTTTTTT.